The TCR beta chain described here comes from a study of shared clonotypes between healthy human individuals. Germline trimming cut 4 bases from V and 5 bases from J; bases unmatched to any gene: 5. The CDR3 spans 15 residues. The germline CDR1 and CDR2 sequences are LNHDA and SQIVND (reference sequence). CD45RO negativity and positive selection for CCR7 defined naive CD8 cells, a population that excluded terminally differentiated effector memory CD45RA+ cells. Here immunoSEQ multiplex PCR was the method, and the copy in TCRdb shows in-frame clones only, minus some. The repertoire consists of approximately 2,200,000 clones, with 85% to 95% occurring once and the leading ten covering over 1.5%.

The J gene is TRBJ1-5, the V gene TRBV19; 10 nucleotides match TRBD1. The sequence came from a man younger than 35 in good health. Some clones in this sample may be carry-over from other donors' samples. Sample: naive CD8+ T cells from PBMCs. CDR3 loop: CASSTDRGRYQPQHF. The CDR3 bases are TGTGCCAGTAGTACTGACAGGGGGCGGTATCAGCCCCAGCATTTT. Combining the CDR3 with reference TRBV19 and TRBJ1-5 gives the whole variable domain DGGITQSPKYLFRKEGQNVTLSCEQNLNHDAMYWYRQDPGQGLRLIYYSQIVNDFQKGDIAEGYSVSREKKESFPLTVTSAQKNPTAFYLCASSTDRGRYQPQHFGDGTRLSIL.